Following are 31 T cell receptor beta chains from one sample sequenced in a study of blood T cell repertoires in COVID-19 (dated by TCRdb to the early 2020s). Libraries came from the immunoSEQ multiplex PCR assay. TCRdb stores this immuneACCESS table with in-frame sequences only. Part of the clones is absent; in the studies checked, under half of the shortfall reflects unresolved V genes, and no reason is known for the rest. The sample has roughly 63,000 clones on record, 74% of them singletons. 25% to 30% of the sample comes from the top ten. The sequenced sample was peripheral blood. The receptor set was obtained from a woman aged 80 or over with acute or convalescent COVID-19.

The rearrangement uses TRBV4-1 and TRBJ2-3, with D unresolved. V lost 1 base and J 4 bases, leaving 3 bases between the germline ends. The CDR3 extends over 12 amino acids. CDR1 and CDR2 from the germline V gene are MGHRA and YSYEKL. The CDR3 spells CASSQVADTQYF. CDR3 in DNA: TGCGCCAGCAGCCAAGTAGCAGATACGCAGTATTTT.

The chain employs TRBV5-4 and TRBJ2-3; TRBD1 matches 9 bases. The CDR3 runs 15 residues. Trimming at V came to 4 bases and at J to 2 bases, leaving 5 bases not matched to a gene. Germline values: CDR1 SGHNT, CDR2 YYREEE (reference sequence). The CDR3 is CASSPGTGSTDTQYF. CDR3 sequence (DNA): TGTGCCAGCAGCCCCGGGACAGGGTCCACAGATACGCAGTATTTT.

The V gene is TRBV6-6, the J gene TRBJ1-5; weak D call: TRBD1 (5 bases). V was trimmed by 5 bases and J by 5 bases, leaving 22 bases between them. The germline V gene encodes CDR1 MNHNY and CDR2 SVGAGI (reference sequence). The CDR3 sequence is 17 residues long. The CDR3 loop is CASSPTFEWGVHQPQHF. The CDR3 DNA is TGTGCCAGCAGTCCTACCTTTGAGTGGGGGGTTCATCAGCCCCAGCATTTT.

The CDR3 nucleotides read TGTGCCAGCAGCCGTCCGGACAGGGGGCTGAACACTGAAGCTTTCTTT. It codes for CASSRPDRGLNTEAFF. The chain uses TRBV5-4 and TRBJ1-1; 11 bases are a match to TRBD1. V lost 4 bases and J lost 0; bases outside the gene matches: 5. This CDR3 is 16 amino acids long. CDR1 and CDR2 from the germline V gene are SGHNT and YYREEE (reference sequence). Variable domain in full (rest from reference TRBV5-4 and TRBJ1-1): ETGVTQSPTHLIKTRGQQVTLRCSSQSGHNTVSWYQQALGQGPQFIFQYYREEENGRGNFPPRFSGLQFPNYSSELNVNALELDDSALYLCASSRPDRGLNTEAFFGQGTRLTVV.

The V and J genes are TRBV4-3 and TRBJ2-1; the D gene is possibly TRBD1 (6 bases). Trimming shortened V by 0 bases and J by 9 bases, and 12 bases separated the two germline ends. CDR3 length: 14 residues. The germline V gene encodes CDR1 LGHNA and CDR2 YSLEER. CDR3: CASSQDRTVGEQFF. CDR3 sequence (DNA): TGCGCCAGCAGCCAAGATCGGACAGTCGGTGAGCAGTTCTTC.

Note on this clone: The sample contains more than one DNA sequence encoding this CDR3. The chain has TRBV11-2 and TRBJ2-5; D uncertain. Trimming cost V 5 bases and J 5 bases, with 12 bases left between them. CDR1 SGHAT and CDR2 FQNNGV come from the germline V gene. CDR3 length: 13 residues. The CDR3 sequence is CASSLTPRETQYF. The CDR3 DNA follows: TGTGCCAGCAGCCTGACCCCGCGGGAGACCCAGTACTTC.

The chain uses TRBV7-8 and TRBJ2-3; TRBD1 matches 9 bases. Germline-derived CDR1 and CDR2 are SGHVS and FQNEAQ. The J segment lost 5 bases and the V segment lost 6 bases, leaving 9 bases of the junction unmatched. The CDR3 sequence is 15 residues long. Here the CDR3 reads CASSRGRTGEDTQYF. As DNA, the CDR3 is TGTGCCAGCAGTCGTGGGAGGACAGGGGAAGATACGCAGTATTTT.

The chain recombines TRBV19 with TRBJ1-1; 8 nucleotides align to TRBD1. This CDR3 has 16 amino acids. V was pared by 1 base and J by 0 bases, with 4 bases of the junction left unmatched. Germline V lookup: CDR1 LNHDA, CDR2 SQIVND (reference sequence). CDR3 coding DNA: TGTGCCAGTAGTATAGCAGGGGGCGAAATGAACACTGAAGCTTTCTTT. Translation: CASSIAGGEMNTEAFF.

V usage is TRBV5-1 and J usage is TRBJ2-1, with D maybe TRBD1 (5 bases). From germline, CDR1 is SGHRS and CDR2 YFSETQ. V lost 0 bases to trimming and J lost 5 bases, with 12 bases between them. The CDR3 spans 15 residues. The CDR3 DNA follows: TGCGCCAGCAGCTTGGTCGCGCAGGGTGACAATGAGCAGTTCTTC. The encoded protein is CASSLVAQGDNEQFF. Combining the CDR3 with reference TRBV5-1 and TRBJ2-1 gives the whole variable domain KAGVTQTPRYLIKTRGQQVTLSCSPISGHRSVSWYQQTPGQGLQFLFEYFSETQRNKGNFPGRFSGRQFSNSRSEMNVSTLELGDSALYLCASSLVAQGDNEQFFGPGTRLTVL.

The CDR3 region is CASSLTPRGGNQPQHF. Here the CDR3 DNA reads TGTGCCAGCAGCTTAACCCCCAGGGGTGGCAATCAGCCCCAGCATTTT. V is TRBV7-2 and J is TRBJ1-5; perhaps TRBD1 as D (6 bases). This CDR3 has 16 residues. Looked up from germline, CDR1 is SGHTA and CDR2 is FQGNSA. The V end was cut by 2 bases, the J end by 2 bases, with 13 bases between.

V usage is TRBV7-8 and J usage is TRBJ2-1, with D maybe TRBD2 (6 bases). Germline V gene sequence: CDR1 SGHVS, CDR2 FQNEAQ. Between the trimmed V and J ends, which lost 3 bases and 12 bases, there was a span of 21 bases. The CDR3 is 15 amino acids. The CDR3 nucleotides are TGTGCCAGCAGCTTGGGCGGTAGCGGTATAAGAGGGCAGTTCTTC. As protein: CASSLGGSGIRGQFF.

This clone is medium-sized. This sequence joins TRBV29-1 and TRBJ1-5; 8 bases are shared with TRBD1. The CDR3 extends over 14 amino acids. J lost 2 bases, V lost 0 bases, and 0 bases had no gene match. CDR1 SQVTM and CDR2 ANQGSEA come from the germline V gene. CDR3: CSVEETGGNQPQHF. For the CDR3, the DNA is TGCAGCGTTGAAGAGACAGGGGGCAATCAGCCCCAGCATTTT.

The chain joins TRBV14 to TRBJ1-2; D is unresolved. From germline, CDR1 is SGHDN and CDR2 FVKESK. The CDR3 contains 12 residues. Trimming removed 6 bases from V and 4 bases from J, with 9 bases in between. Here the CDR3 reads CASSRVTYGYTF. CDR3 in DNA: TGTGCCAGCAGTCGGGTTACCTATGGCTACACCTTC.

This rearrangement joins TRBV19 to TRBJ1-6, with 10 nucleotides matching TRBD1. Germline V CDR1 and CDR2: LNHDA, SQIVND (reference sequence). The CDR3 is 15 amino acids. Trimming cost V 4 bases and J 10 bases; bases outside gene matches: 7. CDR3: CASSTTGGDGSPLHF. CDR3 DNA: TGTGCCAGTAGTACGACAGGGGGCGATGGATCACCCCTCCACTTT.

The chain is built from TRBV27 and TRBJ2-1; 9 nucleotides match TRBD1. Germline trimming cut 6 bases from V and 2 bases from J; bases unmatched to any gene: 5. Germline loops: CDR1 MNHEY, CDR2 SMNVEV (reference sequence). The CDR3 spans 15 residues. DNA of the CDR3: TGTGCCAGCAGGACCGGGACAGGGACCTACAATGAGCAGTTCTTC. Protein: CASRTGTGTYNEQFF.

This clone was counted a few times. The chain is built from TRBV5-4 and TRBJ2-5; possibly TRBD1 for D (5 bases). The V and J ends lost 2 bases and 5 bases respectively, with 10 bases between them. Looked up from germline, CDR1 is SGHNT and CDR2 is YYREEE (reference sequence). The CDR3 runs 13 residues. CDR3 sequence (DNA): TGTGCCAGCAGCTTTCGACAGTGGGAGACCCAGTACTTC. Translated, it gives CASSFRQWETQYF.

The V gene is TRBV7-9, the J gene TRBJ1-5; D gene ambiguous. Germline CDR1 and CDR2: SEHNR and FQNEAQ (reference sequence). Trimming removed 5 bases at V and 0 bases at J, with 8 bases between. The CDR3 runs 14 residues. CDR3 sequence reads: CASSRAGSNQPQHF. The CDR3 bases are TGTGCCAGCAGCCGTGCCGGTAGCAATCAGCCCCAGCATTTT. The whole variable domain, filled in from reference TRBV7-9 and TRBJ1-5, reads DTGVSQNPRHKITKRGQNVTFRCDPISEHNRLYWYRQTLGQGPEFLTYFQNEAQLEKSRLLSDRFSAERPKGSFSTLEIQRTEQGDSAMYLCASSRAGSNQPQHFGDGTRLSIL.

CDR3 in DNA: TGTGCCAGCAGTTTACTCTACGAGCAGTACTTC. This encodes CASSLLYEQYF. V usage is TRBV28 and J usage is TRBJ2-7; D uncertain. With 2 bases removed from V and 3 bases from J, the gap between germline ends came to 2 bases. Germline V gene lookup returns CDR1 MDHEN and CDR2 SYDVKM. The CDR3 contains 11 residues.

The gene calls are TRBV6-2 or TRBV6-3 and TRBJ1-2; no definite D call. Trimming pared 4 bases from V and 6 bases from J, leaving 12 bases between. The CDR3 runs to 13 residues. Germline-derived CDR1 and CDR2 are MNHEY and SVGEGT. CDR3 residues: CASSFSWGDGYTF. The CDR3 coding sequence is TGTGCCAGCAGTTTTTCGTGGGGAGATGGCTACACCTTC.

The V call is TRBV5-4, the J call TRBJ1-2; 9 bases fit TRBD1. Germline trimming cut 0 bases from V and 2 bases from J; bases unmatched to any gene: 2. In germline, CDR1 is SGHNT, CDR2 YYREEE (reference sequence). The CDR3 length is 15 residues. CDR3 nucleotide sequence: TGTGCCAGCAGCTTGGGGACAGGGGTGAACTATGGCTACACCTTC. It translates to CASSLGTGVNYGYTF.

The chain uses TRBV7-2 and TRBJ2-2; 12 bases are shared with TRBD2. V lost 6 bases and J lost 6; bases outside the gene matches: 11. The CDR3 contains 17 residues. The germline V gene encodes CDR1 SGHTA and CDR2 FQGNSA. The CDR3 bases are TGTGCCAGCAGTCCGACTAGCGGGAGTGTCATGGCCGGGGAGCTGTTTTTT. Protein: CASSPTSGSVMAGELFF.

V usage is TRBV5-1 and J usage is TRBJ2-1; unclear D gene. The CDR3 is made up of 15 amino acids. V was cut by 4 bases and J by 5 bases, with 16 bases left in between. CDR1 SGHRS and CDR2 YFSETQ come from the germline V gene. As DNA, the CDR3 is TGCGCCAGCAGCACCCGACAAAATAAAGACAATGAGCAGTTCTTC. It yields the protein CASSTRQNKDNEQFF.

This chain joins TRBV19 and TRBJ2-5, with D possibly matching TRBD1 (6 bases). CDR1 is LNHDA, CDR2 SQIVND, per germline (reference sequence). V lost 5 bases, J lost 5 bases, and 15 bases lay in between. This CDR3 comprises 14 residues. Here the CDR3 reads CASSARDIGETQYF. The CDR3, as DNA: TGTGCCAGTAGTGCCCGGGACATCGGGGAGACCCAGTACTTC.

The chain uses TRBV19 and TRBJ2-7; 8 nucleotides agree with TRBD1. The germline V gene has CDR1 LNHDA and CDR2 SQIVND (reference sequence). CDR3 length equals 14 residues. Trimming took 5 bases from V and 5 from J; bases not matched to a gene: 8. The CDR3 nucleotides read TGTGCCAGTAGTTTGGGACAGGCCGGGCACGAGCAGTACTTC. Amino acid sequence: CASSLGQAGHEQYF.

This clone appeared a few times. The J gene is TRBJ2-7, the V gene TRBV21-1; TRBD2, the table's D call, lacks a check against the DNA. TRBV21-1 is assigned pseudogene status. This CDR3 contains 15 residues. The CDR3 sequence: CASSKRRDGDREQYF. CDR3 bases: TGTGCCAGCAGCAAAAGGAGGGACGGCGATAGAGAGCAGTACTTC.

The V call is TRBV2, the J call TRBJ2-5, with D possibly being TRBD1 (7 bases). Germline V gene lookup returns CDR1 SNHLY and CDR2 FYNNEI. Trimming shortened V by 7 bases and J by 2 bases, and 17 bases separated the two germline ends. This CDR3 is 15 amino acids long. CDR3 residues: CASKGGRGEQETQYF. For the CDR3, the DNA is TGTGCCAGCAAGGGGGGCAGGGGGGAACAAGAGACCCAGTACTTC. The full variable domain, its missing parts supplied by reference TRBV2 and TRBJ2-5, is EPEVTQTPSHQVTQMGQEVILRCVPISNHLYFYWYRQILGQKVEFLVSFYNNEISEKSEIFDDQFSVERPDGSNFTLKIRSTKLEDSAMYFCASKGGRGEQETQYFGPGTRLLVL.

This chain joins TRBV28 and TRBJ2-7, with a tentative D call TRBD1 (6 bases). Germline values: CDR1 MDHEN, CDR2 SYDVKM. The ends were cut back, 6 bases at V and 0 bases at J, with 18 bases in the middle. CDR3 length equals 16 residues. The CDR3 DNA sequence: TGTGCCAGCAGAACCAACAGGGCGGCCAGCTCCTACGAGCAGTACTTC. This codes for CASRTNRAASSYEQYF.

V gene TRBV6-5 combines with J gene TRBJ2-2, with 8 bases that match TRBD2. CDR3 size: 14 residues. In germline, CDR1 is MNHEY, CDR2 SVGAGI. V was clipped by 7 bases and J by 3 bases; unmatched bases: 4. Written as DNA, the CDR3 is TGTGCCAGCACTGGGACTAGGGACACCGGGGAGCTGTTTTTT. It codes for CASTGTRDTGELFF.

CDR3: CASSLGGLAGFTDTQYF. The CDR3 bases are TGCGCCAGCAGCTTGGGGGGACTAGCGGGATTCACAGATACGCAGTATTTT. The gene calls are TRBV5-1 and TRBJ2-3, with TRBD2 matching over 13 bases. The CDR3 extends over 17 amino acids. V trimming: 0 bases; J trimming: 2 bases; junction bases outside the gene matches: 3. Germline CDR1 SGHRS, CDR2 YFSETQ.

Only one count was recorded for this clone. The V call is TRBV30, the J call TRBJ2-5; the D gene is possibly TRBD2 (6 bases). V was shortened by 3 bases and J by 3 bases, with 11 bases between the two germline ends. Germline loops: CDR1 GTSNPN, CDR2 SVGIG (reference sequence). This CDR3 comprises 13 residues. Here the CDR3 DNA reads TGTGCCTGGAGGGGGCGGGGAAAAGAGACCCAGTACTTC. It specifies CAWRGRGKETQYF.

The chain is built from TRBV5-8 and TRBJ2-7; 11 bases line up with TRBD1. Germline trimming cut 1 base from V and 6 bases from J; bases unmatched to any gene: 9. The germline V gene encodes CDR1 SGHTS and CDR2 YDEGEE. There are 16 residues in the CDR3. In DNA form, the CDR3 reads TGTGCCAGCAGCTTGACGACCGGGACAGGGGGTTCCGAGCAGTACTTC. Its translation: CASSLTTGTGGSEQYF.